A single sample is the source of the 26 T cell receptor beta chains below, sequenced in a study of cytomegalovirus exposure and HLA in healthy donors. The PCR ran on 60 Vbeta and 13 Jbeta primers. The method was immunoSEQ multiplex PCR; TCRdb's version includes in-frame clones alone and lacks a portion of them. The sample has around 190,000 clones, about 80% seen once. Sequencing was performed on PBMCs. Every receptor here comes from a man in his sixties in good health and CMV-seronegative.

The chain recombines TRBV5-6 with TRBJ2-6; the match to TRBD1 covers 7 bases. This CDR3 comprises 18 residues. Trimming cost V 4 bases and J 0 bases; bases outside gene matches: 10. Germline lookup yields CDR1 SGHDT and CDR2 YYEEEE. CDR3 protein: CASSPGTAVLSGANVLTF. The CDR3 DNA sequence: TGTGCCAGCAGCCCCGGGACAGCGGTCCTCTCTGGGGCCAACGTCCTGACTTTC. Looking up the rest from reference TRBV5-6 and TRBJ2-6 gives the full variable domain: DAGVTQSPTHLIKTRGQQVTLRCSPKSGHDTVSWYQQALGQGPQFIFQYYEEEERQRGNFPDRFSGHQFPNYSSELNVNALLLGDSALYLCASSPGTAVLSGANVLTFGAGSRLTVL.

The chain has TRBV5-1 and TRBJ1-4, with D perhaps TRBD1 (6 bases). The CDR3 extends over 14 amino acids. V was cut by 4 bases and J by 7 bases, with 14 bases left in between. Germline V gives CDR1 SGHRS, CDR2 YFSETQ. CDR3 sequence reads: CASSPQGSREKLFF. CDR3 nucleotides: TGCGCCAGCAGCCCACAGGGATCTCGTGAAAAACTGTTTTTT.

This clone showed up just once. V usage is TRBV6-5 and J usage is TRBJ1-5; the D is unclear. V lost 0 bases, J lost 4 bases, and 13 bases lay in between. The CDR3 is made up of 16 amino acids. Germline assignment: CDR1 MNHEY and CDR2 SVGAGI. The CDR3 coding sequence is TGTGCCAGCAGTTACTCAGCGGCCGAAGGTAATCAGCCCCAGCATTTT. This sequence encodes CASSYSAAEGNQPQHF.

This clone was observed a handful of times. The chain couples TRBV6-1 to TRBJ2-7; tentatively, D is TRBD1 (6 bases). The length of the CDR3 is 16 residues. CDR1 and CDR2 from the germline V gene are MNHNS and SASEGT. The V end lost 4 bases, the J end lost 3 bases, and 19 bases lay between the germline ends. CDR3 DNA: TGTGCCAGCAGTGGCTACGGACTCACAGGGAACTACGAGCAGTACTTC. This translates into CASSGYGLTGNYEQYF.

This clone was detected a few times. The chain uses TRBV5-4 and TRBJ1-6; D is unclear. The CDR3 length is 17 residues. Per germline, CDR1 SGHNT and CDR2 YYREEE (reference sequence). Trimming pared 0 bases from V and 2 bases from J, leaving 12 bases between. CDR3 sequence: CASSLGAGNTYNSPLHF. In DNA form, the CDR3 reads TGTGCCAGCAGCTTGGGGGCGGGTAATACCTATAATTCACCCCTCCACTTT.

This sequence joins TRBV27 and TRBJ1-5, with 7 bases aligning to TRBD1. The CDR3 consists of 16 residues. The V segment lost 5 bases and the J segment 3 bases; nucleotides outside the gene matches: 10. Germline-derived CDR1 and CDR2 are MNHEY and SMNVEV (reference sequence). CDR3 coding DNA: TGTGCCAGCAGTCCTCAGACAGGGTCAGTCAATCAGCCCCAGCATTTT. Translation gives CASSPQTGSVNQPQHF.

This clone was counted only a few times. The J gene is TRBJ2-7, the V gene TRBV7-9, with D perhaps TRBD2 (5 bases). Germline CDR1 and CDR2: SEHNR and FQNEAQ (reference sequence). The CDR3 has 13 residues. Trimming removed 5 bases at V and 6 bases at J, with 14 bases between. CDR3 nucleotide sequence: TGTGCCAGCAGCCCCAGCGGCCCCTTCGAGCAGTACTTC. As protein: CASSPSGPFEQYF.

This clone was recorded once. This rearrangement joins TRBV2 to TRBJ1-2; 10 bases align to TRBD1. Unmatched junction bases numbered 4, after V lost 4 bases and J lost 8 bases. CDR1 SNHLY and CDR2 FYNNEI come from the germline V gene. CDR3 length: 13 amino acids. The CDR3 DNA is TGTGCCAGCAGTGCCTGGGACAGGGGAGGCTACACCTTC. This translates into CASSAWDRGGYTF.

V and J are TRBV7-2 and TRBJ2-5, with TRBD2 matching over 7 bases. The CDR3 contains 15 residues. V dropped 2 bases and J dropped 3; count of bases not matched to a gene: 6. From germline, CDR1 is SGHTA and CDR2 FQGNSA. The CDR3 is CASSLFGGVEETQYF. CDR3 nucleotide sequence: TGTGCCAGCAGCTTATTTGGGGGGGTAGAAGAGACCCAGTACTTC.

This clone was seen a few times. The chain links TRBV30 to TRBJ2-6; 11 nucleotides match TRBD1. With 4 bases clipped from V and 1 base from J, the junction kept 9 bases outside the gene matches. Germline V gene sequence: CDR1 GTSNPN, CDR2 SVGIG (reference sequence). The CDR3 consists of 18 residues. The CDR3 region is CAWIPPDRGLSGANVLTF. CDR3 DNA sequence: TGTGCCTGGATCCCCCCGGACAGGGGGCTGTCTGGGGCCAACGTCCTGACTTTC.

A word on this clone: Mismatch with germline at one junction end may stem from a read error. The chain employs TRBV7-9 and TRBJ2-7; a possible D gene is TRBD2 (6 bases). CDR3 size: 12 residues. Germline loops: CDR1 SEHNR, CDR2 FQNEAQ (reference sequence). This CDR3 reads CSSSAGGDEQYF. In DNA form, the CDR3 reads TGTTCCAGCAGCGCCGGGGGAGACGAGCAGTACTTC.

This CDR3 is CASRQDSSYEQYF. The CDR3 DNA follows: TGTGCCTCCCGACAGGATTCCTCCTACGAGCAGTACTTC. V and J are TRBV10-3 and TRBJ2-7, with D tentatively TRBD1 (6 bases). The CDR3 totals 13 residues. V lost 11 bases and J 0 bases, leaving 14 bases between the germline ends. Germline V gene lookup returns CDR1 ENHRY and CDR2 SYGVKD.

The chain recombines TRBV2 with TRBJ1-2, with a weak D call TRBD1 (5 bases). In germline, CDR1 is SNHLY, CDR2 FYNNEI. The CDR3 is 13 amino acids. Deletions cut 7 bases from V and 8 bases from J, with 17 bases between. The CDR3 reads CASTQGPLGGYTF. As DNA, the CDR3 is TGTGCCAGCACCCAGGGCCCCCTCGGCGGCTACACCTTC.

This clone has only one observation. V is TRBV27 and J is TRBJ2-7; D is undetermined. V was shortened by 2 bases and J by 6 bases, with 8 bases between the two germline ends. Germline CDR1 is MNHEY and CDR2 is SMNVEV (reference sequence). The CDR3 runs 12 residues. The CDR3 DNA follows: TGTGCCAGCAGTTTACCCCTAGGCGAGCAGTACTTC. It encodes CASSLPLGEQYF.

The rearrangement links TRBV28 to TRBJ1-1; 8 bases are a match to TRBD1. Germline CDR1 reads MDHEN; CDR2 reads SYDVKM. V shed 5 bases and J 1 base; nucleotides not matched to a gene: 18. The CDR3 has 19 residues. The CDR3 reads CASSPAVRTGTRSNTEAFF. CDR3 DNA: TGTGCCAGCAGTCCTGCTGTCCGGACAGGGACCCGTTCGAACACTGAAGCTTTCTTT.

Only one count was recorded for this clone. V and J are TRBV10-3 and TRBJ2-1, with TRBD2 as a possible D gene (5 bases). Trimming took off 8 bases at V and 0 bases at J, with 17 bases between the two ends. CDR3 size: 16 residues. CDR1 is ENHRY and CDR2 is SYGVKD in the germline V gene. The CDR3 DNA follows: TGTGCCATCGAAAACCTCGGGGAAAGCTCCTACAATGAGCAGTTCTTC. The encoded protein is CAIENLGESSYNEQFF.

The rearrangement links TRBV6-5 to TRBJ1-5; D is unclear. This CDR3 is built from 15 residues. In germline, CDR1 is MNHEY, CDR2 SVGAGI. The V gene lost 4 bases and the J gene lost 0 bases, with 10 bases spanning the gap. In nucleotides, the CDR3 is TGTGCCAGCAGTTTCAGAAAAGATAGCAATCAGCCCCAGCATTTT. It codes for CASSFRKDSNQPQHF.

CDR3: CASSSGQGGNGYTF. CDR3 nucleotide sequence: TGCGCCAGCAGCTCTGGACAGGGTGGAAATGGCTACACCTTC. The chain is built from TRBV5-1 and TRBJ1-2, with 8 bases that match TRBD1. The CDR3 spans 14 residues. After removal of 3 bases from V and 6 bases from J, the junction contained 7 bases not matched to a gene. Germline V lookup: CDR1 SGHRS, CDR2 YFSETQ.

This chain joins TRBV18 and TRBJ1-5, with a tentative D call TRBD1 (5 bases). CDR1 KGHSH and CDR2 LQKENI come from the germline V gene. V lost 2 bases to trimming and J lost 3 bases, with 14 bases between them. The CDR3 length is 16 residues. Here the CDR3 reads CASSPIAREDNQPQHF. As DNA, the CDR3 is TGTGCCAGCTCACCAATTGCCAGGGAGGACAATCAGCCCCAGCATTTT.

This clone appeared a few times. This chain uses TRBV4-2 with TRBJ1-1; D is perhaps TRBD1 (5 bases). Per germline, CDR1 LGHNA and CDR2 YNFKEQ. Trimming took off 0 bases at V and 10 bases at J, with 12 bases between the two ends. The CDR3 has 13 residues. The CDR3 nucleotides are TGTGCCAGCAGCCAAGATGAAGACAGTCTAGCTTTCTTT. Its translation is CASSQDEDSLAFF.

The V call is TRBV6-1, the J call TRBJ2-7, with 10 bases fitting TRBD2. Looked up from germline, CDR1 is MNHNS and CDR2 is SASEGT. After removal of 2 bases from V and 6 bases from J, the junction contained 19 bases not matched to a gene. This CDR3 contains 19 residues. This CDR3 reads CASSEWARLAGEASGEQYF. The CDR3 region has the DNA TGTGCCAGCAGTGAATGGGCTAGGCTAGCGGGGGAGGCATCGGGCGAGCAGTACTTC.

This chain connects TRBV5-1 to TRBJ1-1, with 8 bases fitting TRBD1. The junction had 7 bases not matched to a gene; V was cut back by 3 bases and J by 3 bases. Per germline, CDR1 SGHRS and CDR2 YFSETQ. The CDR3 is made up of 15 amino acids. DNA of the CDR3: TGCGCCAGCAGCTCTCGGACAGGGTCGGACACTGAAGCTTTCTTT. Translation: CASSSRTGSDTEAFF. Full variable domain (outside the CDR3, taken from reference TRBV5-1 and TRBJ1-1): KAGVTQTPRYLIKTRGQQVTLSCSPISGHRSVSWYQQTPGQGLQFLFEYFSETQRNKGNFPGRFSGRQFSNSRSEMNVSTLELGDSALYLCASSSRTGSDTEAFFGQGTRLTVV.

On this clone itself: A junction boundary mismatches the germline segment, possibly from a read error. The V and J genes are TRBV7-9 and TRBJ1-1; D uncertain. This CDR3 has 12 residues. Germline V lookup: CDR1 SEHNR, CDR2 FQNEAQ (reference sequence). This CDR3 reads CSSSLRREEAFF. In DNA, the CDR3 is TGTTCCAGCAGCCTTCGACGGGAAGAAGCTTTCTTT.

The chain recombines TRBV19 with TRBJ2-1; 11 nucleotides line up with TRBD2. The germline V gene encodes CDR1 LNHDA and CDR2 SQIVND (reference sequence). The CDR3 runs to 14 residues. V lost 0 bases and J lost 8; bases outside the gene matches: 0. The CDR3 DNA follows: TGTGCCAGTAGTATAGAACTAGCGGGGGATGAGCAGTTCTTC. Its protein product is CASSIELAGDEQFF. Filled out from reference TRBV19 and TRBJ2-1, the complete variable domain reads DGGITQSPKYLFRKEGQNVTLSCEQNLNHDAMYWYRQDPGQGLRLIYYSQIVNDFQKGDIAEGYSVSREKKESFPLTVTSAQKNPTAFYLCASSIELAGDEQFFGPGTRLTVL.

This clone was detected a few times. J is TRBJ2-2 and V is TRBV5-1; D gene uncertain. CDR1 is SGHRS, CDR2 YFSETQ, per germline. The V and J ends lost 0 bases and 6 bases respectively, with 9 bases between them. The CDR3 sequence is 14 residues long. CDR3 sequence (DNA): TGCGCCAGCAGCTTGGAACACATGGCCGGGGAGCTGTTTTTT. It encodes CASSLEHMAGELFF.

This rearrangement joins TRBV13 to TRBJ2-1; the match to TRBD2 covers 11 bases. Germline trimming cut 0 bases from V and 7 bases from J; bases unmatched to any gene: 2. Per the germline V gene, CDR1 is PRHDT and CDR2 is FYEKMQ (reference sequence). The length of the CDR3 is 15 residues. The CDR3 DNA reads as TGTGCCAGCAGCTTAGGTAGCGGGAGGGATAATGAGCAGTTCTTC. Its translation: CASSLGSGRDNEQFF.